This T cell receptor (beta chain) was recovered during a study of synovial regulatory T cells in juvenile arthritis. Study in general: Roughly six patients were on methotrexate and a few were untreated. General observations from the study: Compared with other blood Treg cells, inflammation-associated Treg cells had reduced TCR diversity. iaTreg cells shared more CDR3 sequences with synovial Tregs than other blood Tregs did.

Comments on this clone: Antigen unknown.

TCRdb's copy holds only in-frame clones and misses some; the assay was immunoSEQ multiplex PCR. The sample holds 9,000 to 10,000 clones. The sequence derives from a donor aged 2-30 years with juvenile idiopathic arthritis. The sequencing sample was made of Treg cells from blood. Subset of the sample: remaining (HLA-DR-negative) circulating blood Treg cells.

The CDR3 reads CASSGLYTGELFF. The V and J genes are TRBV6-1 and TRBJ2-2; TCRdb indicates TRBD2, and absent DNA this call remains unverified. Germline CDR1 and CDR2: MNHNS and SASEGT. CDR3 size: 13 residues. DNA is not recorded here.